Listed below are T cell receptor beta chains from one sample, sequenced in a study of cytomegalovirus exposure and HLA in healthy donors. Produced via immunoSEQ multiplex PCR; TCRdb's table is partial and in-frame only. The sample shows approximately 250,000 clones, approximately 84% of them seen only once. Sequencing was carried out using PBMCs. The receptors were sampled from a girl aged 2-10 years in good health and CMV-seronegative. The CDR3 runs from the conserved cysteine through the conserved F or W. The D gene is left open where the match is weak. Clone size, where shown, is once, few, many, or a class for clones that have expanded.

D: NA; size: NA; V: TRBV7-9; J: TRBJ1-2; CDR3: CSSSQSGYGYTF; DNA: TGTTCCAGCAGCCAGTCTGGCTATGGCTACACCTTC
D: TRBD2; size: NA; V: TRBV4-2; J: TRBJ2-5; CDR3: CASSQGPSGGAGETQYF; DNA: TGTGCCAGCAGCCAAGGCCCGAGCGGGGGGGCCGGGGAGACCCAGTACTTC
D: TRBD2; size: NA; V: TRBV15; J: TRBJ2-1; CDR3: CATSREDGGYYNEQFF; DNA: TGTGCCACCAGCAGAGAGGACGGGGGGTACTACAATGAGCAGTTCTTC
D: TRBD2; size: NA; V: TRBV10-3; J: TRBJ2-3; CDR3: CAISDLLAGTDTQYF; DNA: TGTGCCATCAGTGACCTTCTAGCGGGCACAGATACGCAGTATTTT
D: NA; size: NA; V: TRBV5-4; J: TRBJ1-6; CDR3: CASRPDSKNSPLHF; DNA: TGTGCCAGCAGGCCCGACAGTAAGAATTCACCCCTCCACTTT
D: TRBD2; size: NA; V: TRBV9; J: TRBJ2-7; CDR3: CASSQTGRPYEQYF; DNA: TGTGCCAGCAGCCAAACCGGGAGGCCCTACGAGCAGTACTTC
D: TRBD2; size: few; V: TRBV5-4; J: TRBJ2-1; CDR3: CASSGQTSGFYNEQFF; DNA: TGTGCCAGCAGCGGGCAGACTAGCGGATTTTACAATGAGCAGTTCTTC
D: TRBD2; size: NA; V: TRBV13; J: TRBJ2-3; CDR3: CASSRKAGGLTDTQYF; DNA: TGTGCCAGCAGCAGAAAAGCGGGGGGGCTCACAGATACGCAGTATTTT
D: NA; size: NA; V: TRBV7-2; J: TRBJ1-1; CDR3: CASSLASGTTEAFF; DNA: TGTGCCAGCAGCTTAGCTTCAGGCACCACTGAAGCTTTCTTT
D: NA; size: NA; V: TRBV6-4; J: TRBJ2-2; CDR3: CASSEEVTGELFF; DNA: TGTGCCAGCAGTGAAGAGGTTACCGGGGAGCTGTTTTTT
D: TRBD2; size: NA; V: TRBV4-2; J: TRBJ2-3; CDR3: CASSHRSGGAGDTQYF; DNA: TGTGCCAGCAGCCATAGAAGCGGGGGGGCAGGAGATACGCAGTATTTT
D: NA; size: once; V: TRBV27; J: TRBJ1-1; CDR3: CASSLKGSGTEAFF; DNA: TGTGCCAGCAGTTTAAAGGGCAGCGGAACTGAAGCTTTCTTT
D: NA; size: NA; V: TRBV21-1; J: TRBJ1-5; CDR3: CASLLDRDSASNQPQHF; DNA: TGTGCCAGTCTCTTAGACCGGGACAGTGCTAGCAATCAGCCCCAGCATTTT
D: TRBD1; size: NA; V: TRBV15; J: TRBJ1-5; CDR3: CATRGTGYNQPQHF; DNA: TGTGCCACCAGGGGGACAGGGTACAATCAGCCCCAGCATTTT
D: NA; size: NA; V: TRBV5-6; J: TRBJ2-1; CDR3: CASSLVGGRGDEQFF; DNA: TGTGCCAGCAGCTTGGTAGGCGGGCGGGGAGATGAGCAGTTCTTC
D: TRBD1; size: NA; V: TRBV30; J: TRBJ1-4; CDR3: CAWSLNRGNEKLFF; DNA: TGTGCCTGGAGTCTGAACAGGGGTAATGAAAAACTGTTTTTT
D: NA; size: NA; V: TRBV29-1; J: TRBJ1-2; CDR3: CSVVEEPVQYGYTF; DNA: TGCAGCGTTGTAGAGGAGCCAGTTCAGTATGGCTACACCTTC
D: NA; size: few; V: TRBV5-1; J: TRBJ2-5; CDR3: CASSLGLEETQYF; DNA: TGCGCCAGCAGCTTGGGACTTGAAGAGACCCAGTACTTC
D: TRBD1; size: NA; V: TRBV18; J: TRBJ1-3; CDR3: CASSPPGTGGNTIYF; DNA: TGTGCCAGCTCACCACCAGGGACAGGGGGAAACACCATATATTTT
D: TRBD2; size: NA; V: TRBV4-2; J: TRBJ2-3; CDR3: CASSQGGPDTQYF; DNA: TGTGCCAGCAGCCAGGGAGGGCCGGATACGCAGTATTTT
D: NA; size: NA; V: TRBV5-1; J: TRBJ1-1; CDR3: CASSLSGRFSLNTEAFF; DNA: TGCGCCAGCAGCTTGTCGGGGAGGTTTTCCTTGAACACTGAAGCTTTCTTT
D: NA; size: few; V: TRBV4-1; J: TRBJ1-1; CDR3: CASSQEYPRDTEAFF; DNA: TGCGCCAGCAGCCAAGAATACCCCAGGGACACTGAAGCTTTCTTT
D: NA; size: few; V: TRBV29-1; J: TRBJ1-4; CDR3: CSVETRGEKLFF; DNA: TGCAGCGTTGAGACCAGGGGTGAAAAACTGTTTTTT
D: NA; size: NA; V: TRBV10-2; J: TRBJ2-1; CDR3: CASSGYTGQGGRNEQFF; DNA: TGCGCCAGCAGTGGGTACACTGGACAGGGAGGGCGCAATGAGCAGTTCTTC
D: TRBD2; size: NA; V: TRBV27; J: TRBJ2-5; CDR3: CASSSETSGGGLDQYF; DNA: TGTGCCAGCAGTTCCGAGACTAGCGGGGGGGGTTTGGACCAGTACTTC
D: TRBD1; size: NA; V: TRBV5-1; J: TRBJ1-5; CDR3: CASSLTGYSNQPQHF; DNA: TGCGCCAGCAGTTTGACAGGGTATAGCAATCAGCCCCAGCATTTT
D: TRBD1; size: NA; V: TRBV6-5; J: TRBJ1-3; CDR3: CASSYDRAGRNTIYF; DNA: TGTGCCAGCAGTTACGACAGGGCCGGTAGAAACACCATATATTTT
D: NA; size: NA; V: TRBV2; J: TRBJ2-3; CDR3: CASMRDFSFGDTQYF; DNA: TGTGCCAGCATGAGGGACTTTTCGTTCGGGGATACGCAGTATTTT
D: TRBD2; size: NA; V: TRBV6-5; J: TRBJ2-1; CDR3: CASRHLAVTYNEQFF; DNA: TGTGCCAGCAGGCACCTAGCGGTTACCTACAATGAGCAGTTCTTC
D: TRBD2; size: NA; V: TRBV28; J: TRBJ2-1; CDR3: CASSLRLAGDEQFF; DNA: TGTGCCAGCAGTTTAAGGTTGGCGGGGGATGAGCAGTTCTTC
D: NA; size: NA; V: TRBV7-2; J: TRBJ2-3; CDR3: CASSLDSGARYDTQYF; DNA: TGTGCCAGCAGCCTCGATAGCGGCGCCCGTTATGATACGCAGTATTTT
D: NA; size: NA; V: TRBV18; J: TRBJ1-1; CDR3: CASSPGSGRVAEAFF; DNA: TGTGCCAGCTCACCAGGATCAGGGAGGGTGGCTGAAGCTTTCTTT
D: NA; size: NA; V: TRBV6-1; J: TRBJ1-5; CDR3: CASSEAGPTLAEPQHF; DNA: TGTGCCAGCAGTGAAGCGGGCCCCACTTTGGCCGAACCCCAGCATTTT
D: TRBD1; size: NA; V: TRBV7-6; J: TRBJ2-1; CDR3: CASSTWTGVDEQFF; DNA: TGTGCCAGCAGCACCTGGACAGGGGTTGATGAGCAGTTCTTC
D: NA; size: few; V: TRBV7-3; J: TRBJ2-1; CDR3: CASSPGSSYNEQFF; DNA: TGTGCCAGCAGCCCCGGGAGCTCCTACAATGAGCAGTTCTTC
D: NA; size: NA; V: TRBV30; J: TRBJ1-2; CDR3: CAWSRNSRGYGYTF; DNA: TGTGCCTGGAGTCGGAATTCAAGGGGGTATGGCTACACCTTC
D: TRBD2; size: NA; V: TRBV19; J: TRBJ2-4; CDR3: CARGDSGGAHIQYF; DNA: TGTGCCAGGGGGGATAGCGGGGGGGCACACATTCAGTACTTC
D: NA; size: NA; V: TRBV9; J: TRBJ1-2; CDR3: CASSVAPGHNYGYTF; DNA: TGTGCCAGCAGCGTGGCACCGGGACACAACTATGGCTACACCTTC
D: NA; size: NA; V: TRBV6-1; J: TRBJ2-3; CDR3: CASSENRADTQYF; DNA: TGTGCCAGCAGTGAGAACCGGGCAGATACGCAGTATTTT
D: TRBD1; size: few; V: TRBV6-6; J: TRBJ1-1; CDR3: CASSFGTGPGAFF; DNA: TGTGCCAGCAGTTTTGGGACAGGGCCGGGAGCTTTCTTT
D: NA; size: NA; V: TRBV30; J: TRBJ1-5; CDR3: CAWATGLGQPQHF; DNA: TGTGCCTGGGCTACAGGCCTCGGGCAGCCCCAGCATTTT
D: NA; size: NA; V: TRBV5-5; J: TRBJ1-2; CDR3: CASSQARNYGYTF; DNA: TGTGCCAGCAGCCAAGCTCGGAACTATGGCTACACCTTC
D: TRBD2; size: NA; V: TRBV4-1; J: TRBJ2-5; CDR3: CASSQGATSGEYQETQYF; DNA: TGCGCCAGCAGCCAAGGGGCGACTAGCGGGGAGTACCAAGAGACCCAGTACTTC
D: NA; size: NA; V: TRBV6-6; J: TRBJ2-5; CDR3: CASSYGPGRETQYF; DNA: TGTGCCAGCAGTTATGGTCCGGGTCGGGAGACCCAGTACTTC
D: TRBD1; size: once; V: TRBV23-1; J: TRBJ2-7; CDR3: CASSQSGTGTYEQYF; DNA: TGCGCCAGCAGTCAATCGGGGACAGGAACCTACGAGCAGTACTTC
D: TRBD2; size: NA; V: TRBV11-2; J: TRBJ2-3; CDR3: CASSRRVVAGEKDTQYF; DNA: TGTGCCAGCAGCAGGAGGGTGGTAGCGGGAGAGAAAGATACGCAGTATTTT
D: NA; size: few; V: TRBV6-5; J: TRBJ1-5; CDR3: CASSSVGVNQPQHF; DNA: TGTGCCAGCAGTTCGGTTGGAGTCAATCAGCCCCAGCATTTT
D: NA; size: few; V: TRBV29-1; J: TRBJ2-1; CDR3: CSGAPGGGYNEQFF; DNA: TGCAGCGGTGCCCCAGGTGGAGGGTACAATGAGCAGTTCTTC
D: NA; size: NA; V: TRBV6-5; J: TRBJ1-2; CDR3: CASSAGVNYGYTF; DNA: TGTGCCAGCAGTGCAGGGGTGAACTATGGCTACACCTTC
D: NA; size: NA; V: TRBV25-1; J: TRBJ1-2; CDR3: CASSDHLEQGDYGYTF; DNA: TGTGCCAGCAGTGATCACCTAGAACAGGGCGACTATGGCTACACCTTC
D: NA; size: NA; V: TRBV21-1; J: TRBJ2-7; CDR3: CASSSGEQYF; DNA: TGTGCCAGCAGTTCGGGGGAGCAGTACTTC
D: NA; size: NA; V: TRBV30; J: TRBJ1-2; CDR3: CAWSPRGLTDYGYTF; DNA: TGTGCCTGGAGTCCCCGGGGACTTACTGACTATGGCTACACCTTC